The 27 T cell receptor beta chains presented below share a single source sample, sequenced in a study of T cell responses to AZD1222 COVID-19 vaccine. The assay was immunoSEQ multiplex PCR, and TCRdb's table has in-frame clones only and misses some. The table has 150,000 or so clones, 70% to 90% seen once; the top ten hold 5% to 6%. Sequences were derived from peripheral blood, sampled on day 0 of MenACWY control vaccination. The receptors were sampled from an adult in good health.

The CDR3 bases are TGTGCCAGCAGTTATTGGACTAGCGGGAGAACCGGGGAGCTGTTTTTT. This gives the protein CASSYWTSGRTGELFF. The chain links TRBV6-2 or TRBV6-3 to TRBJ2-2; 13 positions match TRBD2. The CDR3 consists of 16 residues. V dropped 3 bases and J dropped 5; count of bases not matched to a gene: 3. Looked up from germline, CDR1 is MNHEY and CDR2 is SVGEGT.

This clone was observed once. V usage is TRBV15 and J usage is TRBJ2-4; D unresolved. CDR1 is LNHNV and CDR2 is YYDKDF in the germline V gene (reference sequence). The CDR3 has 13 amino acids. Trimming cost V 4 bases and J 8 bases, with 12 bases left between them. CDR3 coding DNA: TGTGCCACCAGCAATGAAGTTTTGGACATTCAGTACTTC. Protein sequence: CATSNEVLDIQYF.

This clone was detected once. The gene calls are TRBV10-1 and TRBJ1-2; no clear D. CDR3 length: 12 residues. Germline CDR1 reads WNHNN; CDR2 reads SYGVQD (reference sequence). Trimming took off 4 bases at V and 4 bases at J, with 7 bases between the two ends. The DNA for the CDR3 is TGCGCCAGCAGTGCTTGTTTCTATGGCTACACCTTC. This codes for CASSACFYGYTF.

This chain connects TRBV19 to TRBJ1-5, with no clear D. V lost 6 bases and J lost 5, with 17 bases in between. The germline V gene encodes CDR1 LNHDA and CDR2 SQIVND (reference sequence). There are 15 residues in the CDR3. The CDR3 spells CASRSREELHQPQHF. As DNA, the CDR3 is TGTGCCAGTAGGTCGCGGGAGGAACTTCATCAGCCCCAGCATTTT. Using reference TRBV19 and TRBJ1-5 for the parts outside the CDR3, the full variable domain is DGGITQSPKYLFRKEGQNVTLSCEQNLNHDAMYWYRQDPGQGLRLIYYSQIVNDFQKGDIAEGYSVSREKKESFPLTVTSAQKNPTAFYLCASRSREELHQPQHFGDGTRLSIL.

The CDR3: CASSQDMGGTTEAFF. The DNA of the CDR3 is TGCGCCAGCAGCCAAGATATGGGGGGAACCACTGAAGCTTTCTTT. The chain joins TRBV4-3 to TRBJ1-1; a weak D match, TRBD1 (5 bases). In germline, CDR1 is LGHNA, CDR2 YSLEER. The CDR3 is made up of 15 amino acids. V lost 0 bases and J 4 bases, leaving 12 bases between the germline ends.

V usage is TRBV19 and J usage is TRBJ2-3; D is undetermined. The CDR3 runs to 12 residues. Per the germline V gene, CDR1 is LNHDA and CDR2 is SQIVND (reference sequence). With 10 bases removed from V and 6 bases from J, the gap between germline ends came to 14 bases. The CDR3 reads CATGRLKDTQYF. In DNA form, the CDR3 reads TGTGCCACCGGACGGCTTAAGGATACGCAGTATTTT.

The chain uses TRBV5-5 and TRBJ1-2, with a weak D call TRBD1 (5 bases). This CDR3 region has 15 residues. V was trimmed by 4 bases and J by 0 bases, leaving 13 bases between them. Per the germline V gene, CDR1 is SGHKS and CDR2 is YYEKEE (reference sequence). CDR3 amino acids: CASSQTPGSNYGYTF. CDR3 DNA sequence: TGTGCCAGCAGCCAAACCCCAGGGTCTAACTATGGCTACACCTTC. Drawing the rest from reference TRBV5-5 and TRBJ1-2, the complete variable domain is DAGVTQSPTHLIKTRGQQVTLRCSPISGHKSVSWYQQVLGQGPQFIFQYYEKEERGRGNFPDRFSARQFPNYSSELNVNALLLGDSALYLCASSQTPGSNYGYTFGSGTRLTVV.

The rearrangement links TRBV7-9 to TRBJ1-2, with 7 positions matching TRBD1. V shed 0 bases, J shed 8 bases, and the junction held 6 bases outside the gene matches. The germline CDR1 and CDR2 sequences are SEHNR and FQNEAQ (reference sequence). This CDR3 has 14 residues. CDR3 sequence (DNA): TGTGCCAGCAGCTTAGCTACAGGGGTCGACGGCTACACCTTC. Its translation is CASSLATGVDGYTF. The complete variable domain, with remaining parts taken from reference TRBV7-9 and TRBJ1-2, reads DTGVSQNPRHKITKRGQNVTFRCDPISEHNRLYWYRQTLGQGPEFLTYFQNEAQLEKSRLLSDRFSAERPKGSFSTLEIQRTEQGDSAMYLCASSLATGVDGYTFGSGTRLTVV.

The V gene is TRBV24-1, the J gene TRBJ2-2; the D gene is possibly TRBD1 (5 bases). The CDR3 has 15 residues. Trimming removed 4 bases at V and 1 base at J, with 9 bases between. Looked up from germline, CDR1 is KGHDR and CDR2 is SFDVKD. This CDR3 is CATSEFTGNTGELFF. As DNA, the CDR3 is TGTGCCACCAGTGAGTTCACAGGGAACACCGGGGAGCTGTTTTTT.

The chain joins TRBV6-5 to TRBJ1-1; possible D gene TRBD1, 5 bases. CDR3 size: 13 residues. The germline CDR1 and CDR2 sequences are MNHEY and SVGAGI. V shed 5 bases and J shed 7 bases, with 14 bases lying between them. CDR3 bases: TGTGCCAGCAGTCAGGGCAGGGCCTATGAAGCTTTCTTT. Translation gives CASSQGRAYEAFF.

The chain recombines TRBV5-1 with TRBJ2-2; tentative D call: TRBD2 (6 bases). The CDR3 covers 14 residues. In germline, CDR1 is SGHRS, CDR2 YFSETQ. The V end was cut by 5 bases, the J end by 1 base, with 9 bases between. The CDR3 DNA reads TGCGCCAGCAGGCGGGACCTGAACACCGGGGAGCTGTTTTTT. Its protein is CASRRDLNTGELFF.

This clone occurred once. The genes are TRBV19 and TRBJ2-5; 12 bases are a match to TRBD1. Trimming cost V 8 bases and J 6 bases; bases outside gene matches: 10. Germline V gene data show CDR1 as LNHDA and CDR2 as SQIVND (reference sequence). The CDR3 is 15 amino acids. CDR3 nucleotides: TGTGCCAGTCAGTCTCGGGGACAGGGGGCGAAGACCCAGTACTTC. Protein: CASQSRGQGAKTQYF.

This clone appeared a single time. The chain recombines TRBV5-1 with TRBJ2-7; D not resolved. V lost 4 bases, J lost 3 bases, and 11 bases lay in between. CDR3 size: 13 residues. The germline V gene has CDR1 SGHRS and CDR2 YFSETQ. The chain's CDR3 is CASSPGSLYEQYF. Written as DNA, the CDR3 is TGCGCCAGCAGCCCCGGATCTCTCTACGAGCAGTACTTC.

The rearrangement links TRBV6-5 to TRBJ1-5; no firm D call. CDR3 size: 14 residues. CDR1 is MNHEY and CDR2 is SVGAGI in the germline V gene. V dropped 4 bases and J dropped 1 base, with 8 bases sitting between them. The CDR3 bases are TGTGCCAGCAGTTTTCGACAAAGCAATCAGCCCCAGCATTTT. Its protein product is CASSFRQSNQPQHF.

The V gene is TRBV18, the J gene TRBJ1-1, with TRBD1 as a possible D gene (5 bases). This CDR3 has 13 residues. Trimming took off 8 bases at V and 3 bases at J, with 13 bases between the two ends. Germline V gene data show CDR1 as KGHSH and CDR2 as LQKENI. CDR3 DNA sequence: TGTGCCAGCCGAGGCAGGGAGGACACTGAAGCTTTCTTT. It yields the protein CASRGREDTEAFF.

DNA of the CDR3: TGTGCCAGCAGTTCCCTCTTGTCCGTAGGCAATGAGCAGTTCTTC. Translating it yields CASSSLLSVGNEQFF. This chain uses TRBV27 with TRBJ2-1; D gene uncertain. With 4 bases removed from V and 6 bases from J, the gap between germline ends came to 16 bases. Germline CDR1 is MNHEY and CDR2 is SMNVEV (reference sequence). This CDR3 is 15 amino acids long.

This chain joins TRBV6-1 and TRBJ2-2, with D possibly called TRBD1 or TRBD2 (5 bases each). The CDR3 has 17 residues. Germline CDR1 MNHNS, CDR2 SASEGT. The V end lost 2 bases, the J end lost 5 bases, and 18 bases lay between the germline ends. The CDR3 reads CASSEMGEGRFTGELFF. The DNA for the CDR3 is TGTGCCAGCAGTGAAATGGGTGAGGGGCGTTTTACCGGGGAGCTGTTTTTT.

V is TRBV5-1 and J is TRBJ2-3, with TRBD1 identical over 7 bases. The V and J ends lost 4 bases and 0 bases, in that order; junction bases with no gene match: 11. Germline assignment: CDR1 SGHRS and CDR2 YFSETQ. The CDR3 is made up of 17 amino acids. DNA of the CDR3: TGCGCCAGCAGCAAAACCATCCGGACAGGTAGCACAGATACGCAGTATTTT. It translates to CASSKTIRTGSTDTQYF.

The V call is TRBV5-1, the J call TRBJ2-5; D gene ambiguous. V lost 0 bases to trimming and J lost 4 bases, with 7 bases between them. Germline CDR1 and CDR2: SGHRS and YFSETQ. The CDR3 runs to 13 residues. The CDR3 DNA reads TGCGCCAGCAGCTTGGGGCCGGTAGAGACCCAGTACTTC. Its protein is CASSLGPVETQYF.

The chain joins TRBV9 to TRBJ1-1; no reliable D call. Germline lookup yields CDR1 SGDLS and CDR2 YYNGEE. Trimming took off 1 base at V and 3 bases at J, with 10 bases between the two ends. The CDR3 runs 14 residues. Written as DNA, the CDR3 is TGTGCCAGCAGCGTATCGGACGGCTACACTGAAGCTTTCTTT. It yields the protein CASSVSDGYTEAFF.

This clone was seen a few times. DNA for the CDR3: TGCGCCAGCAGCTTGGATGTACAGTTAAACACTGAAGCTTTCTTT. It translates to CASSLDVQLNTEAFF. The rearrangement uses TRBV5-1 and TRBJ1-1; no reliable D call. V lost 0 bases, J lost 2 bases, and 11 bases lay in between. CDR1 and CDR2 (germline): SGHRS, YFSETQ. CDR3 size: 15 residues.

Comments on this clone: One junction end disagrees with the germline gene, perhaps due to a read error. V and J are TRBV5-1 and TRBJ1-3; a possible D gene is TRBD1 (6 bases). The CDR3 loop spans 15 amino acids. Germline CDR1 reads SGHRS; CDR2 reads YFSETQ. The CDR3 here is CVSSSETGPGNTIYF. The CDR3 DNA is TGCGTCAGCAGCTCCGAAACAGGGCCCGGAAACACCATATATTTT.

The J gene is TRBJ1-4, the V gene TRBV5-5; D unclear. The CDR3 covers 16 residues. V lost 4 bases and J 0 bases, leaving 13 bases between the germline ends. Germline lookup yields CDR1 SGHKS and CDR2 YYEKEE (reference sequence). The CDR3 region is CASSPIPGATNEKLFF. In DNA form, the CDR3 reads TGTGCCAGCAGCCCTATCCCGGGTGCAACTAATGAAAAACTGTTTTTT.

The chain joins TRBV5-6 to TRBJ2-3; 14 bases are a match to TRBD2. V was pared by 3 bases and J by 2 bases, with 5 bases of the junction left unmatched. The CDR3 covers 17 residues. Germline V gene lookup returns CDR1 SGHDT and CDR2 YYEEEE. DNA for the CDR3: TGTGCCAGCAGCTGGACGGGACTAGCGGGAGACACAGATACGCAGTATTTT. It is translated as CASSWTGLAGDTDTQYF.

This clone appeared once. The chain is built from TRBV5-1 and TRBJ1-2, with D perhaps matching TRBD1 (6 bases). Germline V gene lookup returns CDR1 SGHRS and CDR2 YFSETQ. Trimming took 3 bases from V and 4 from J, leaving 13 bases between them. This CDR3 has 14 amino acids. Written as DNA, the CDR3 is TGCGCCAGCAGCTCCACAGGGTTTACCTATGGCTACACCTTC. Protein: CASSSTGFTYGYTF.

V and J are TRBV7-8 and TRBJ1-1, with a possible D match to TRBD1 (5 bases). The CDR3 covers 14 residues. Looked up from germline, CDR1 is SGHVS and CDR2 is FQNEAQ. Trimming took 7 bases from V and 5 from J, leaving 17 bases between them. The CDR3 sequence: CASTPGGAGTEAFF. CDR3 in DNA: TGTGCCAGCACCCCGGGAGGGGCTGGAACTGAAGCTTTCTTT.

V is TRBV10-3 and J is TRBJ1-3; no clear D. The germline V gene has CDR1 ENHRY and CDR2 SYGVKD. The CDR3 totals 16 residues. V lost 0 bases to trimming and J lost 0 bases, with 9 bases between them. CDR3 protein: CAISESGFSSGNTIYF. The DNA for the CDR3 is TGTGCCATCAGTGAGTCGGGCTTCAGCTCTGGAAACACCATATATTTT.